A selection of T cell receptor beta chains follows, all from one sample in a study of T cells after yellow fever vaccination. TCRdb reprocessed the 5' RACE reads via MiXCR and lists one record per CDR3 protein. In the table there are about 170,000 distinct CDR3 sequences, approximately 11% of which are singletons. The sample consisted of CD8+ T cells sorted from PBMCs, taken 15 days after the yellow fever booster vaccination. These receptors all stem from a man aged 18 to 30 who received the YFV17D yellow fever vaccine. CDR3s include the opening cysteine and the closing phenylalanine or tryptophan. D genes are given only for firm matches. Not all rows give a size; the values are once, few, many and, for expanded clones, a class.

size: .
J: TRBJ1-1
V: TRBV7-9
D: .
DNA: TGTGCCAGCGTGGAACCCAGGGAAGACACTGAAGCTTTCTTT
CDR3: CASVEPREDTEAFF

size: .
J: TRBJ2-3
V: TRBV29-1
D: TRBD2
DNA: TGCAGCGTTGATAGGACAGTCAGCGGGGGCCGCACAGATACGCAGTATTTT
CDR3: CSVDRTVSGGRTDTQYF

size: .
J: TRBJ2-5
V: TRBV5-6
D: TRBD1
DNA: TGTGCCAGCAGCATCGGGACAGGGGCGTGGGAGACCCAGTACTTC
CDR3: CASSIGTGAWETQYF

size: many
J: TRBJ1-5
V: TRBV4-1
D: .
DNA: TGCGCCAGCAGCCAAGATCAGGGTAGCAATCAGCCCCAGCATTTT
CDR3: CASSQDQGSNQPQHF

size: .
J: TRBJ2-1
V: TRBV3-1
D: TRBD1
DNA: TGTGCCAGCAGCCTTACAGGGGGCGCCTCTGCTGAGCAGTTCTTC
CDR3: CASSLTGGASAEQFF

size: .
J: TRBJ2-3
V: TRBV6-2/TRBV6-3
D: .
DNA: TGTGCCAGCAGTTACTCTGGGGTAACAGATACGCAGTATTTT
CDR3: CASSYSGVTDTQYF

size: .
J: TRBJ1-5
V: TRBV4-3
D: .
DNA: TGCGCCAGCAGCCAAGAAGAAGGGGTTTACCAGCCCCAGCATTTT
CDR3: CASSQEEGVYQPQHF

size: many
J: TRBJ2-1
V: TRBV25-1
D: .
DNA: TGTGCCAGCAGTGAAAGACAGTCCTACAATGAGCAGTTCTTC
CDR3: CASSERQSYNEQFF

size: .
J: TRBJ2-1
V: TRBV7-2
D: .
DNA: TGTGCCAGCAGCCCCCTGGTCCTCGGGATTAATGAGCAGTTCTTC
CDR3: CASSPLVLGINEQFF

size: many
J: TRBJ2-3
V: TRBV6-6
D: .
DNA: TGTGCCAGCAGTCACAGGGAGGAATGGGATACGCAGTATTTT
CDR3: CASSHREEWDTQYF

size: .
J: TRBJ1-5
V: TRBV5-1
D: .
DNA: TGCGCCAGCAGCCCGCTAGGACTTCATCAGCCCCAGCATTTT
CDR3: CASSPLGLHQPQHF

size: .
J: TRBJ2-7
V: TRBV11-2
D: .
DNA: TGTGCCAGCAGCTCGTTCGCTTACGGGCAGGGGAGGGCCTACGAGCAGTACTTC
CDR3: CASSSFAYGQGRAYEQYF

size: many
J: TRBJ1-1
V: TRBV5-1
D: .
DNA: TGCGCCAGCAGCCCGGTTCCCCCGGGACCGAACACTGAAGCTTTCTTT
CDR3: CASSPVPPGPNTEAFF

size: few
J: TRBJ1-2
V: TRBV4-2
D: .
DNA: TGTGCCAGCAGCCAAGCTACGGAAGCTAACTATGGCTACACCTTC
CDR3: CASSQATEANYGYTF

size: .
J: TRBJ1-5
V: TRBV27
D: .
DNA: TGTGCCAGCAGCTTGAACCCCCGGAGCAATCAGCCCCAGCATTTT
CDR3: CASSLNPRSNQPQHF

size: few
J: TRBJ1-2
V: TRBV6-5
D: .
DNA: TGTGCCAGCAGTTACTCTCTGGGGGCGGTCTATGGCTACACCTTC
CDR3: CASSYSLGAVYGYTF

size: .
J: TRBJ1-2
V: TRBV29-1
D: TRBD1
DNA: TGCGGCGTGTCCGACAGGGAGATCTATGGCTACACCTTC
CDR3: CGVSDREIYGYTF

size: few
J: TRBJ1-1
V: TRBV6-5
D: .
DNA: TGTGCCAGCAGTTACGGGGGGAAGACTGAAGCTTTCTTT
CDR3: CASSYGGKTEAFF

size: few
J: TRBJ2-1
V: TRBV5-1
D: .
DNA: TGCGCCAGCAGCCCTGGGGAAGCCCGCGGGGATGAGCAGTTCTTC
CDR3: CASSPGEARGDEQFF

size: .
J: TRBJ2-1
V: TRBV11-2
D: .
DNA: TGTGCCAGCAGCTTTGGGCCCAGGGTTGACTACAATGAGCAGTTCTTC
CDR3: CASSFGPRVDYNEQFF

size: few
J: TRBJ2-2
V: TRBV29-1
D: .
DNA: TGCAGCGTTGGGGCCGACGGGGAGCTGTTTTTT
CDR3: CSVGADGELFF

size: .
J: TRBJ2-1
V: TRBV5-4
D: .
DNA: TGTGCCAGCAGCGTGGACGCCTATGAGCAGTTCTTC
CDR3: CASSVDAYEQFF

size: few
J: TRBJ1-4
V: TRBV4-2
D: .
DNA: TGTGCCAGCAGCCAAGAATCCCGGCAGACCTCTAATGAAAAACTGTTTTTT
CDR3: CASSQESRQTSNEKLFF

size: .
J: TRBJ1-1
V: TRBV7-9
D: .
DNA: TGTGCCAGCAGCTTCACCAGGGCCACTGAAGCTTTCTTT
CDR3: CASSFTRATEAFF

size: .
J: TRBJ2-2
V: TRBV7-3
D: .
DNA: TGTGCCAGCAGCCTAATTCGGGGGTCGAACACCGGGGAGCTGTTTTTT
CDR3: CASSLIRGSNTGELFF

size: .
J: TRBJ2-7
V: TRBV11-2
D: TRBD2
DNA: TGTGCCAGCAGCTTTCGGACTAGCGGGTACGAGCAGTACTTC
CDR3: CASSFRTSGYEQYF

size: few
J: TRBJ1-1
V: TRBV29-1
D: .
DNA: TGCAGCGTCCGGGTCGGGACAGAAGCTTTCTTT
CDR3: CSVRVGTEAFF

size: few
J: TRBJ2-2
V: TRBV11-1
D: TRBD2
DNA: TGTGCCAGCAGCCCCGGGCCTCTGGGGGGGACCGGGGAGCTGTTTTTT
CDR3: CASSPGPLGGTGELFF

size: .
J: TRBJ2-2
V: TRBV24-1
D: .
DNA: TGTGCCACCAGTGATTCCTTTGTAATGGCAAACACCGGGGAGCTGTTTTTT
CDR3: CATSDSFVMANTGELFF

size: few
J: TRBJ2-1
V: TRBV2
D: TRBD1
DNA: TGTGCCAGCAGACCGACAGGGGCCTACAATGAGCAGTTCTTC
CDR3: CASRPTGAYNEQFF

size: .
J: TRBJ1-2
V: TRBV4-2
D: .
DNA: TGTGCCAGCAGCCCCCCCGAAGCAGGGCACACCTTC
CDR3: CASSPPEAGHTF

size: few
J: TRBJ1-1
V: TRBV20-1
D: .
DNA: TGCAGCCCCCTTGGGCCAGGGAACACTGAAGCTTTCTTT
CDR3: CSPLGPGNTEAFF

size: few
J: TRBJ2-7
V: TRBV13
D: TRBD1
DNA: TGTGCCAGCAGCTCCTCTGGACAGGGTATGGACGAGCAGTACTTC
CDR3: CASSSSGQGMDEQYF

size: few
J: TRBJ2-2
V: TRBV9
D: .
DNA: TGTGCCAGCAGCGTAAGCCCCGACACCGGGGAGCTGTTTTTT
CDR3: CASSVSPDTGELFF

size: .
J: TRBJ1-1
V: TRBV10-1
D: .
DNA: TGCGCCAGCAGGGTTGTGGGGGGCACTGAAGCTTTCTTT
CDR3: CASRVVGGTEAFF

size: .
J: TRBJ2-7
V: TRBV7-6
D: .
DNA: TGTGCCAGCAGCCTTAAATACGGCTCCGAGCAGTACTTC
CDR3: CASSLKYGSEQYF

size: .
J: TRBJ2-7
V: TRBV6-5
D: .
DNA: TGTGCCAGCAGGCAGGGGGGGCTCATACCCTACGAGCAGTACTTC
CDR3: CASRQGGLIPYEQYF